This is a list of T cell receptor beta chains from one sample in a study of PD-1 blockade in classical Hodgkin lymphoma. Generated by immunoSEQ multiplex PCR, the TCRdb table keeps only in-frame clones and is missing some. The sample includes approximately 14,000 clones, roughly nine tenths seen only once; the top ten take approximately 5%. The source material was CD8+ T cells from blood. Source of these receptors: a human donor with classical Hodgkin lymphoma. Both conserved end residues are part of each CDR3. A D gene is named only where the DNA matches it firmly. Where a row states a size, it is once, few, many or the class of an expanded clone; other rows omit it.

TGTGCCAGCAGCATCTGGGACTTCCGCACAGATACGCAGTATTTT	CASSIWDFRTDTQYF	TRBJ2-3	TRBV7-6	.	.
TGTGCCAGCAGCCAATTTTACGGAGGGGTAGCGGGGAGGGGTAATGAGCAGTTCTTC	CASSQFYGGVAGRGNEQFF	TRBJ2-1	TRBV7-6	.	TRBD2
TGTGCCTCCGGACTGGGACCCTCCTACGAGCAGTACTTC	CASGLGPSYEQYF	TRBJ2-7	TRBV28	.	.
TGTGCCAGCAGCCCGGGACTAGGCGCCGGGGAGCTGTTTTTT	CASSPGLGAGELFF	TRBJ2-2	TRBV7-3	.	TRBD2
TGTGCCAGCAGTTGGGGTGGATCTGGGGCCAACGTCCTGACTTTC	CASSWGGSGANVLTF	TRBJ2-6	TRBV28	.	.
TGCAGCGCACGGACGAGCTCCTACAATGAGCAGTTCTTC	CSARTSSYNEQFF	TRBJ2-1	TRBV29-1	.	.
TGTGCCAGCAGTGCGGGACGTCTGAACACTGAAGCTTTCTTT	CASSAGRLNTEAFF	TRBJ1-1	TRBV2	.	.
TGTGCCAGCCTCCCGGGGGCTAGCGGGAGTAATGAGCAGTTCTTC	CASLPGASGSNEQFF	TRBJ2-1	TRBV7-9	.	TRBD2
TGTGCCAGCAGTTACAGGGGGTTTATGGAGCAGTACTTC	CASSYRGFMEQYF	TRBJ2-7	TRBV27	.	TRBD1
TGTGCCAGCAGCGATGTCCCGGAGCGGGAGACAGATACGCAGTATTTT	CASSDVPERETDTQYF	TRBJ2-3	TRBV11-2	.	TRBD2
TGTGCCGGGCGGGGAGGACAGATCGAAGCTTTCTTT	CAGRGGQIEAFF	TRBJ1-1	TRBV30	.	.
TGTGCCAGCAGCATGACGAACACCGGGGAGCTGTTTTTT	CASSMTNTGELFF	TRBJ2-2	TRBV6-5	.	.
TGTGCCAGCAGCCCCAATGAGCAGTTCTTC	CASSPNEQFF	TRBJ2-1	TRBV7-9	few	.
TGTGCCAGCAGCTTGTATGGCTACACCTTC	CASSLYGYTF	TRBJ1-2	TRBV5-8	.	.
TGTGCCAGCTCACCCCGGGACAGACTGAACACTGAAGCTTTCTTT	CASSPRDRLNTEAFF	TRBJ1-1	TRBV18	.	TRBD1
TGTGCCAGCAGCGTAGTCGGCACTAGCGGGGCAGATACGCAGTATTTT	CASSVVGTSGADTQYF	TRBJ2-3	TRBV9	.	TRBD2
TGTGCCAGCAGCTCGGGGGTAGCGGGGGGGAATGAGCAGTTCTTC	CASSSGVAGGNEQFF	TRBJ2-1	TRBV6-5	.	TRBD2
TGTGCCAGCAGTTTCGACCCCTCCCCCGGGGAGCTGTTTTTT	CASSFDPSPGELFF	TRBJ2-2	TRBV27	.	.
TGTGCCAGCAGTGACCTACAGGGCGGCAATGAGCAGTTCTTC	CASSDLQGGNEQFF	TRBJ2-1	TRBV6-6	once	.
TGTGCCAGCAGCCCTTTCCCCCGGGACCGGGTGAACAATGAGCAGTTCTTC	CASSPFPRDRVNNEQFF	TRBJ2-1	TRBV7-3	.	.
TGTGCCACCGCACCGTGGGGGGCTAATGAAAAACTGTTTTTT	CATAPWGANEKLFF	TRBJ1-4	TRBV19	.	.
TGTGCCAGCTACGAAAAAAACACCATATATTTT	CASYEKNTIYF	TRBJ1-3	TRBV7-6	.	.
TGCGCCAGCAGCCCTAGTACCTCCTACGAGCAGTACTTC	CASSPSTSYEQYF	TRBJ2-7	TRBV4-1	.	.
TGCGCCAGCAGGGAAACTAGCTACGACGGGGAGCTGTTTTTT	CASRETSYDGELFF	TRBJ2-2	TRBV10-1	.	.
TGTGCCAGTAGTGATTTGGGGTATGGCTACACCTTC	CASSDLGYGYTF	TRBJ1-2	TRBV19	.	.
TGCGCCAGCAGCCAAAGGGGGTTCACCGGGGAGCTGTTTTTT	CASSQRGFTGELFF	TRBJ2-2	TRBV4-1	.	.
TGCGCCAGCAGCCAAGAACGCTACAATGAGCAGTTCTTC	CASSQERYNEQFF	TRBJ2-1	TRBV4-1	.	.
TGTGCCAGCAGCCAACTGCCGGGAACCGGGGAGCTGTTTTTT	CASSQLPGTGELFF	TRBJ2-2	TRBV7-8	.	.
TGTGCCAGCAGCACCCGACTAGCGGGGGCATCCACAGATACGCAGTATTTT	CASSTRLAGASTDTQYF	TRBJ2-3	TRBV11-3	.	TRBD2